These 25 T cell receptor beta chains originate from one sample sequenced in a study of blood T cell repertoires in COVID-19 (TCRdb year 2020). Libraries were made using the immunoSEQ multiplex PCR assay. The table was pulled from immuneACCESS by TCRdb, which kept in-frame rearrangements only. Such tables lose some clones; where checked, under half of the loss comes from unresolved V genes, and the rest has no known cause. This sample holds roughly 120,000 clones; about 86% were observed only once. The ten biggest clones cover more than 2% of the sample. Input material: peripheral blood. These receptors all stem from a woman between 45 and 65 years old with acute or convalescent COVID-19.

V gene TRBV28 combines with J gene TRBJ1-2, with D possibly matching TRBD1 (6 bases). The CDR3 has 14 residues. Germline V CDR1 and CDR2: MDHEN, SYDVKM. V dropped 5 bases and J dropped 4 bases, with 14 bases sitting between them. CDR3 coding DNA: TGTGCCAGCAGTCCCCCGACAGGAACCTATGGCTACACCTTC. This sequence encodes CASSPPTGTYGYTF.

V usage is TRBV4-3 and J usage is TRBJ1-2; a weak D match, TRBD1 (6 bases). The CDR3 runs 16 residues. Germline values: CDR1 LGHNA, CDR2 YSLEER. The germline V and J ends were trimmed by 0 bases and 3 bases, with 14 bases remaining between them. This CDR3 is CASSQDRTERDYGYTF. CDR3 DNA sequence: TGCGCCAGCAGCCAAGATCGGACAGAGAGAGACTATGGCTACACCTTC.

This chain connects TRBV27 to TRBJ2-5; 7 nucleotides align to TRBD2. Germline V gene data show CDR1 as MNHEY and CDR2 as SMNVEV (reference sequence). Trimming removed 2 bases from V and 5 bases from J; junction bases left unmatched: 8. The CDR3 totals 15 residues. The CDR3 DNA reads as TGTGCCAGCAGTTTACTGGGGAGGGGTGGGGAGACCCAGTACTTC. As protein: CASSLLGRGGETQYF.

V usage is TRBV2 and J usage is TRBJ1-1; D possibly corresponds to TRBD1 (6 bases). CDR1 and CDR2 from the germline V gene are SNHLY and FYNNEI. This CDR3 spans 16 amino acids. V lost 7 bases, J lost 3 bases, and 21 bases lay in between. CDR3 bases: TGTGCCAGCACCGAACCGAGGGGGGGTAGGCACACTGAAGCTTTCTTT. Protein sequence: CASTEPRGGRHTEAFF.

This clone occurred a few times. The V and J genes are TRBV30 and TRBJ1-2; D is undetermined. The CDR3 has 14 residues. V shed 4 bases and J shed 0 bases, with 12 bases lying between them. CDR1 GTSNPN and CDR2 SVGIG come from the germline V gene (reference sequence). The CDR3 coding sequence is TGTGCCTGGACTCGAGAGACTCCTAACTATGGCTACACCTTC. It specifies CAWTRETPNYGYTF.

The chain uses TRBV10-3 and TRBJ2-7; 8 positions agree with TRBD1. Per the germline V gene, CDR1 is ENHRY and CDR2 is SYGVKD. The CDR3 consists of 15 residues. Unmatched junction bases numbered 6, after V lost 4 bases and J lost 1 base. Here the CDR3 DNA reads TGTGCCATCAGTGGGACAGGGTTTGGGTCCTACGAGCAGTACTTC. Encoded protein: CAISGTGFGSYEQYF.

The CDR3 nucleotides read TGTGCCACCAGTGACCCCTCGGTCCCTGAGCAGTTCTTC. This encodes CATSDPSVPEQFF. The V gene is TRBV24-1, the J gene TRBJ2-1; D gene uncertain. The CDR3 covers 13 residues. V lost 4 bases and J 9 bases, leaving 12 bases between the germline ends. CDR1 and CDR2 from the germline V gene are KGHDR and SFDVKD.

The chain uses TRBV29-1 and TRBJ1-2; tentative D call: TRBD1 (6 bases). V dropped 5 bases and J dropped 6 bases, with 10 bases sitting between them. The CDR3 sequence is 11 residues long. Looked up from germline, CDR1 is SQVTM and CDR2 is ANQGSEA. The CDR3 nucleotides read TGCAGCGTTAGGGGGGGGCATGGCTACACCTTC. Amino acids: CSVRGGHGYTF.

This chain connects TRBV30 to TRBJ1-6, with D possibly matching TRBD1 (5 bases). CDR1 is GTSNPN, CDR2 SVGIG, per germline (reference sequence). V was shortened by 0 bases and J by 1 base, with 10 bases between the two germline ends. This CDR3 has 16 amino acids. CDR3 protein: CAWSVQGDSYNSPLHF. In DNA, the CDR3 is TGTGCCTGGAGTGTACAAGGGGATTCCTATAATTCACCCCTCCACTTT.

The gene calls are TRBV6-5 and TRBJ1-1; no clear D. The CDR3 consists of 14 residues. V was cut by 6 bases and J by 3 bases, with 14 bases left in between. Germline V gene lookup returns CDR1 MNHEY and CDR2 SVGAGI. The CDR3 reads CASRILGRDTEAFF. CDR3 in DNA: TGTGCCAGCAGGATATTAGGGAGGGACACTGAAGCTTTCTTT.

The V call is TRBV9, the J call TRBJ2-5, with D unclear. CDR1 and CDR2 (germline): SGDLS, YYNGEE. The V gene lost 3 bases and the J gene lost 3 bases, with 6 bases spanning the gap. This CDR3 region has 12 residues. CDR3 sequence reads: CASSGLEETQYF. CDR3 DNA: TGTGCCAGCAGCGGCCTAGAAGAGACCCAGTACTTC.

The CDR3 protein is CASSSSTGVYGYTF. The CDR3 DNA reads as TGTGCCAGCAGTTCATCGACAGGCGTCTATGGCTACACCTTC. This chain links TRBV28 with TRBJ1-2; a possible D gene is TRBD1 (6 bases). Trimming removed 4 bases from V and 4 bases from J, with 13 bases in between. CDR3 size: 14 residues. CDR1 is MDHEN and CDR2 is SYDVKM in the germline V gene.

A single count supports this clone. V usage is TRBV20-1 and J usage is TRBJ2-3; 10 nucleotides line up with TRBD2. The J segment lost 1 base and the V segment lost 3 bases, leaving 4 bases of the junction unmatched. The CDR3 contains 15 residues. Germline loops: CDR1 DFQATT, CDR2 SNEGSKA (reference sequence). The CDR3 reads CSASRGLAGTDTQYF. CDR3 coding DNA: TGCAGTGCTAGTCGCGGACTAGCGGGCACAGATACGCAGTATTTT.

The chain is built from TRBV6-5 and TRBJ1-5; unclear D gene. The CDR3 length is 13 residues. Looked up from germline, CDR1 is MNHEY and CDR2 is SVGAGI. V was shortened by 2 bases and J by 8 bases, with 10 bases between the two germline ends. The CDR3 DNA follows: TGTGCCAGCAGTTACCAGAGAGGGAAGCCCCAGCATTTT. It codes for CASSYQRGKPQHF.

V usage is TRBV27 and J usage is TRBJ1-1, with 11 positions matching TRBD1. CDR1 is MNHEY and CDR2 is SMNVEV in the germline V gene (reference sequence). Losses at the gene ends were 3 bases for V and 1 base for J; bases not matched to a gene: 7. The CDR3 has 17 amino acids. CDR3 sequence reads: CASSFRGTGGGNTEAFF. In DNA form, the CDR3 reads TGTGCCAGCAGTTTCCGAGGGACAGGGGGAGGGAACACTGAAGCTTTCTTT.

V usage is TRBV5-5 and J usage is TRBJ2-7; 9 positions match TRBD1. Germline CDR1 reads SGHKS; CDR2 reads YYEKEE (reference sequence). This CDR3 has 14 amino acids. V lost 6 bases, J lost 5 bases, and 9 bases stayed unmatched. DNA of the CDR3: TGTGCCAGCACCATTAACGGACAGGGGAACGAGCAGTACTTC. Encoded protein: CASTINGQGNEQYF.

The gene calls are TRBV29-1 and TRBJ1-6; 9 bases align to TRBD1. The germline V gene encodes CDR1 SQVTM and CDR2 ANQGSEA. The V gene end was trimmed by 7 bases and the J gene end by 7 bases; junction bases not matched to a gene: 8. The CDR3 totals 14 residues. As DNA, the CDR3 is TGCAGCGCCAGGGGACAGGGAGTGAATTCACCCCTCCACTTT. Protein product: CSARGQGVNSPLHF.

This chain uses TRBV3-1 (or the pseudogene TRBV3-2) with TRBJ1-3, with D perhaps matching TRBD1 (6 bases). This CDR3 comprises 14 residues. V lost 2 bases and J 2 bases, leaving 7 bases between the germline ends. Germline V lookup: CDR1 LGHDT, CDR2 YNNKEL (reference sequence). In nucleotides, the CDR3 is TGTGCCAGCAGCCAACAGGGGACTGGAAACACCATATATTTT. Protein: CASSQQGTGNTIYF.

In this sample, this clone turned up once. The chain joins TRBV7-2 to TRBJ2-7; tentative D call: TRBD2 (6 bases). The germline V gene has CDR1 SGHTA and CDR2 FQGNSA. The CDR3 has 12 amino acids. V was shortened by 3 bases and J by 3 bases, with 6 bases between the two germline ends. The CDR3 loop reads CASSLDYYEQYF. CDR3 DNA sequence: TGTGCCAGCAGCTTGGACTACTACGAGCAGTACTTC.

The V call is TRBV7-2, the J call TRBJ2-1, with TRBD2 matching 10 bases. The germline gives CDR1 SGHTA, CDR2 FQGNSA. The CDR3 consists of 15 residues. The V gene end was trimmed by 1 base and the J gene end by 10 bases; junction bases not matched to a gene: 7. The CDR3 coding sequence is TGTGCCAGCAGCTTAGGGCTAGCGGGGGACGGGGAGCAGTTCTTC. Its protein is CASSLGLAGDGEQFF.

The V call is TRBV4-1, the J call TRBJ1-2; 7 nucleotides match TRBD1. The CDR3 consists of 15 residues. With V trimmed by 1 base and J by 4 bases, 6 bases remained unmatched. Germline V gene sequence: CDR1 MGHRA, CDR2 YSYEKL. CDR3 nucleotide sequence: TGCGCCAGCAGCCAAGTGGACAGGCACCTCTATGGCTACACCTTC. Amino acid sequence: CASSQVDRHLYGYTF.

This clone appeared once. The V call is TRBV2, the J call TRBJ2-3; TRBD2 matches at 11 bases. The CDR3 loop spans 16 amino acids. Germline V gene sequence: CDR1 SNHLY, CDR2 FYNNEI. The V segment lost 6 bases and the J segment 5 bases; nucleotides outside the gene matches: 10. CDR3 sequence (DNA): TGTGCCAGCAGGAGGGTAGCGGGGGGGCCGCGAGATACGCAGTATTTT. Translating it yields CASRRVAGGPRDTQYF. The whole variable domain, filled in from reference TRBV2 and TRBJ2-3, reads EPEVTQTPSHQVTQMGQEVILRCVPISNHLYFYWYRQILGQKVEFLVSFYNNEISEKSEIFDDQFSVERPDGSNFTLKIRSTKLEDSAMYFCASRRVAGGPRDTQYFGPGTRLTVL.

In its sample, this clone was seen once. The chain is built from TRBV5-4 and TRBJ2-6; D call uncertain. The CDR3 loop spans 15 amino acids. Trimming removed 3 bases at V and 0 bases at J, with 7 bases between. Germline CDR1 is SGHNT and CDR2 is YYREEE (reference sequence). The CDR3 DNA sequence: TGTGCCAGCAGCTCAGATATCTCTGGGGCCAACGTCCTGACTTTC. This encodes CASSSDISGANVLTF.

The chain combines TRBV24-1 with TRBJ1-2, with TRBD1 as a possible D gene (5 bases). This CDR3 has 17 amino acids. Germline V gene lookup returns CDR1 KGHDR and CDR2 SFDVKD. V was trimmed by 3 bases and J by 8 bases, leaving 24 bases between them. As DNA, the CDR3 is TGTGCCACCAGTGATCCCTCTCACGGTACAGGTTTCAACGGCTACACCTTC. This gives the protein CATSDPSHGTGFNGYTF.

The chain uses TRBV11-3 and TRBJ2-2; D not resolved. Germline assignment: CDR1 SGHNT and CDR2 YENEEA. The CDR3 length is 14 residues. The ends were cut back, 5 bases at V and 1 base at J, with 8 bases in the middle. CDR3 bases: TGTGCCAGCAGCCGCGATGGGAACACCGGGGAGCTGTTTTTT. This sequence encodes CASSRDGNTGELFF.